This T cell receptor beta chain appears in the sequencing data of a study of regulatory T cells in long-lasting Graves disease. Points from the study as a whole: Persistent disease favored TRBV28, TRBJ1-2 and TRBJ2-5. The study found persistent patients shared more public clonotypes (2,741) than new patients (about 990).

The time point: persistent/refractory GD, antithyroid drugs over 5 years with positive TRAb. RNA isolated from PBMCs was used to make the TCR library. At least ten counts were recorded for this clonotype. The target antigen is unknown. The V gene's germline CDR1 is MNHEY and CDR2 SVGAGI. V was clipped by 4 bases and J by 5 bases, with 17 bases between them. CDR3 length equals 15 residues. The authors built TCR beta libraries using iRepertoire HTBI primers and Arm-PCR of CDR3 regions. TCRdb reprocessed the multiplex PCR reads via MiXCR and lists one record per CDR3 protein. The sample holds about 340,000 distinct CDR3 sequences, 20% seen once.

The chain joins TRBV6-5 to TRBJ2-5, with no clear D. The source of this sequence is a female donor with Graves disease. The specimen comprised peripheral blood mononuclear cells (PBMCs), sampled when the disease was refractory, from a patient treated with antithyroid drugs. CDR3 loop: CASSWRPHAGETQYF. The DNA for the CDR3 is TGTGCCAGCAGTTGGCGACCTCATGCTGGGGAGACCCAGTACTTC.